This T cell receptor (beta chain) was obtained from a study of control samples from healthy donors and cancer patients. TCRdb's table, derived via immunoSEQ multiplex PCR, lists solely in-frame clones and lacks some. The data show about 170,000 clones, about 91% seen once. The CDR3 contains 13 residues. Trimming at V came to 6 bases and at J to 3 bases, leaving 4 bases not matched to a gene. CDR1 and CDR2 (germline): MNHEY, SVGAGI. The sample taken for sequencing was blood. The chain has TRBV6-5 and TRBJ2-7; 8 nucleotides line up with TRBD1. The receptor's source is a woman aged 40 to 55 in good health. CDR3 in DNA: TGTGCCAGCAGGCAGGGGGCCCGCTACGAGCAGTACTTC. It is translated as CASRQGARYEQYF.